The clone carrying this TCR beta chain was picked up one time. Treatment here: around 19 received Ad26.COV2.S at low or high dose, single or two shots; a few received placebo; per-sample allocation not given. Sampling was done on day 63 after the first vaccine or placebo injection. An adult aged 18-55 years in Boston served as the donor. An Ad26 vector that expressed Wuhan-strain SARS-CoV-2 spike constituted the vaccine. This sample is part of a study of Ad26.COV2.S vaccination and SARS-CoV-2 variants. Overall study: Donor participated within the Ad26.COV2.S arm of the COV1001 trial. Intramuscularly, Ad26.COV2.S was given either once or twice, 56 days apart.

V dropped 2 bases and J dropped 4; count of bases not matched to a gene: 9. Per germline, CDR1 SGHTA and CDR2 FQGNSA. The CDR3 runs 16 residues. The method was immunoSEQ multiplex PCR; TCRdb's version includes in-frame clones alone and lacks a portion of them. The sample shows about 440,000 clones, 90% of them seen only once. This clonotype was obtained from a person between 18 and 59 years old who received the Ad26.COV2.S COVID-19 vaccine or a placebo. The V gene is TRBV7-2, the J gene TRBJ2-5; 8 nucleotides agree with TRBD1. Sequencing was performed on peripheral blood, taken in a trial of Ad26.COV2.S vaccine versus placebo. The DNA of the CDR3 is TGTGCCAGCAGCTTATTCCTCGGACAGGGTGGAGAGACCCAGTACTTC. This sequence encodes CASSLFLGQGGETQYF.